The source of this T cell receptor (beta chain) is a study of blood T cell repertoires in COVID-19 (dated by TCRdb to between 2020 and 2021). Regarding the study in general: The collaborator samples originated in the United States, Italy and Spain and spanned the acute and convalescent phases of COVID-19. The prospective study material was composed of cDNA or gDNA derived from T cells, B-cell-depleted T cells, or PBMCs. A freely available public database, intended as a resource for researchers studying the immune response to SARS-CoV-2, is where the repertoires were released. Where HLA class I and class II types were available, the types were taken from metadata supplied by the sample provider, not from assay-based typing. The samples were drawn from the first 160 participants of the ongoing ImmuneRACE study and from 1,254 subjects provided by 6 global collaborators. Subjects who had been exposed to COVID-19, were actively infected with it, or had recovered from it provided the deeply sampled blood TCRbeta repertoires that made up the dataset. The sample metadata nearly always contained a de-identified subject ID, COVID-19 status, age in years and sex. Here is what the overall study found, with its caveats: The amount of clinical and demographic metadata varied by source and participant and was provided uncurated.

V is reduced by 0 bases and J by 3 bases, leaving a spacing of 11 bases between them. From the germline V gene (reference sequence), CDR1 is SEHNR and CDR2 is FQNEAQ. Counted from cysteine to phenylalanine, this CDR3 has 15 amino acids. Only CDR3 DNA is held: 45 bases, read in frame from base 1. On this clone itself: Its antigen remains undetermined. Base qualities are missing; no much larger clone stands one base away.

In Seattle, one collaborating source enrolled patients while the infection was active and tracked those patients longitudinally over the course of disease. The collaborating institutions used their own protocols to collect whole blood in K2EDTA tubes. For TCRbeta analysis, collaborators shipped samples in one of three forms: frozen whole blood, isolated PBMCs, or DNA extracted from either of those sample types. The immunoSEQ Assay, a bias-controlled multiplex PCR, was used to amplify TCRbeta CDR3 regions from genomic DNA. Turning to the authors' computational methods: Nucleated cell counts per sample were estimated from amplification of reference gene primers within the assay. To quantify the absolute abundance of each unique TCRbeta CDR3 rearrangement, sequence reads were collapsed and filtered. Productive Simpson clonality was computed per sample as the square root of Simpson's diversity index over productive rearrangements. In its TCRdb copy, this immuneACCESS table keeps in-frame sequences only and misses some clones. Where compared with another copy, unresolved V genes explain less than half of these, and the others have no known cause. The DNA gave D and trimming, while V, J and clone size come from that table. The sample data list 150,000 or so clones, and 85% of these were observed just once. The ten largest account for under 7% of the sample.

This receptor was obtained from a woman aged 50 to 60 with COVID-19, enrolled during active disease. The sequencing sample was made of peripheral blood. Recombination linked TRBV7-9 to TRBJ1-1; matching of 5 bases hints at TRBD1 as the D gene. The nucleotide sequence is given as TGTGCCAGCAGCTTAGCGCTGTCCAGGGACACTGAAGCTTTCTTT. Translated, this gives CASSLALSRDTEAFF.